The 10 T cell receptor beta chains in this list originate from one sample, sequenced in a study of post-analysis software for immune sequencing data. Study-wide findings and caveats: A few TRBV segments, TRBV5-6, TRBV5-1 and TRBV20-1 among them, were found more frequent in patients than controls.

The antigens of these receptors remain unknown. Unique molecular identifiers had been added to the TCR beta cDNA libraries. TCRdb independently ran MiXCR on the PCR reads; one entry per CDR3 protein. This table has approximately 730,000 distinct CDR3 sequences, 46% appearing once. The sequencing input was blood. The receptors were gathered from a girl between 10 and 17 years old with multiple sclerosis.

The chain has TRBV29-1 and TRBJ2-1; TRBD1 aligns across 8 bases. The CDR3 runs to 14 residues. V dropped 3 bases and J dropped 9; count of bases not matched to a gene: 10. Germline CDR1 is SQVTM and CDR2 is ANQGSEA. DNA of the CDR3: TGCAGCGTTGAGGATCGACAGGGGATTCGTGAGCAGTTCTTC. This gives the protein CSVEDRQGIREQFF.

In its sample, this clonotype was seen many times. This chain links TRBV7-3 with TRBJ2-6; D gene ambiguous. Trimming shortened V by 5 bases and J by 2 bases, and 4 bases separated the two germline ends. This CDR3 spans 13 amino acids. Germline lookup yields CDR1 SGHTA and CDR2 FQGTGA. The CDR3, as DNA: TGTGCCAGCAGCCCGGCTGGGGCCAACGTCCTGACTTTC. It translates to CASSPAGANVLTF.

The rearrangement uses TRBV18 and TRBJ1-4; tentatively, D is TRBD1 (5 bases). The ends were cut back, 2 bases at V and 6 bases at J, with 16 bases in the middle. The germline CDR1 and CDR2 sequences are KGHSH and LQKENI. The CDR3 is 16 amino acids. CDR3 amino acids: CASSPGRGPLHEKLFF. Here the CDR3 DNA reads TGTGCCAGCTCACCAGGTCGGGGACCCCTCCATGAAAAACTGTTTTTT. The whole variable domain, filled in from reference TRBV18 and TRBJ1-4, reads NAGVMQNPRHLVRRRGQEARLRCSPMKGHSHVYWYRQLPEEGLKFMVYLQKENIIDESGMPKERFSAEFPKEGPSILRIQQVVRGDSAAYFCASSPGRGPLHEKLFFGSGTQLSVL.

The CDR3 reads CASSQDQGQGDYEQYF. The DNA of the CDR3 is TGTGCCAGCAGCCAAGATCAGGGTCAGGGGGACTACGAGCAGTACTTC. The chain is built from TRBV3-1 and TRBJ2-5; TRBD1 matches 7 bases. The assigned J gene may be wrong: the sequence end matches TRBJ2-7 better. The CDR3 is 16 amino acids. The germline gives CDR1 LGHDT, CDR2 YNNKEL (reference sequence).

This rearrangement joins TRBV12-3 or TRBV12-4 to TRBJ1-2; D call uncertain. The CDR3 sequence is 13 residues long. Trimming pared 4 bases from V and 4 bases from J, leaving 10 bases between. The CDR3 loop is CASSSPVGYGYTF. The CDR3 nucleotides are TGTGCCAGCAGTTCGCCAGTCGGCTATGGCTACACCTTC.

The chain carries TRBV6-2 or TRBV6-3 and TRBJ2-7; unclear D gene. This CDR3 region has 12 residues. Deletions cut 5 bases from V and 2 bases from J, with 7 bases between. Germline assignment: CDR1 MNHEY and CDR2 SVGEGT. The CDR3 is CASSQQTYEQYF. The CDR3 DNA reads as TGTGCCAGCAGTCAACAGACCTACGAGCAGTACTTC.

The chain recombines TRBV20-1 with TRBJ2-5; maybe TRBD2 (7 bases). From germline, CDR1 is DFQATT and CDR2 SNEGSKA (reference sequence). Trimming pared 4 bases from V and 3 bases from J, leaving 15 bases between. The CDR3 length is 14 residues. CDR3 loop: CSAITGAGEETQYF. CDR3 coding DNA: TGCAGTGCTATCACGGGGGCGGGGGAAGAGACCCAGTACTTC.

The chain links TRBV6-1 to TRBJ2-7; D call uncertain. Trimming stripped 1 base from V and 1 base from J, with 5 bases between. Germline V lookup: CDR1 MNHNS, CDR2 SASEGT. The CDR3 totals 13 residues. CDR3 in DNA: TGTGCCAGCAGTGAAGATTGGTCCTACGAGCAGTACTTC. This codes for CASSEDWSYEQYF.

The chain is built from TRBV6-5 and TRBJ2-5; weak D call: TRBD2 (6 bases). The J call is doubtful: the DNA matches TRBJ2-7 better. CDR3 length: 14 residues. Germline V CDR1 and CDR2: MNHEY, SVGAGI. The CDR3 coding sequence is TGTGCCAGCAGTCAGGCGGGGATGGCCTACGAGCAGTACTTC. Protein sequence: CASSQAGMAYEQYF.

This clonotype appeared a few times. The chain uses TRBV24-1 and TRBJ2-7; TRBD2 agrees at 8 bases. V shed 2 bases and J 6 bases; nucleotides not matched to a gene: 8. CDR1 is KGHDR, CDR2 SFDVKD, per germline. The CDR3 is 15 amino acids. The CDR3 DNA follows: TGTGCCACCAGTGATTCATTGGGCCGGGAGGGCGAGCAGTACTTC. Amino acid sequence: CATSDSLGREGEQYF.